A selection of T cell receptor beta chains follows, all from one sample in a study of early stage breast cancer tumors. TCRdb's copy holds only in-frame clones and misses some; the assay was immunoSEQ multiplex PCR. The sample has roughly 30,000 clones; around 75% are singletons. The specimen sequenced was blood. The receptors originated from a person aged 35-55 years with breast cancer. Each CDR3 is given with its conserved first and last residue. A D gene is named only where the DNA matches it firmly. Only some rows state a clone size, as once, few, many or a class for expanded clones.

clone_size	d_call	v_call	j_call	cdr3_nt	cdr3_aa
once	TRBD2	TRBV28	TRBJ2-1	TGTGCCAGCAGTTTATGGGCAGCGGGAGGCGACAATGAGCAGTTCTTC	CASSLWAAGGDNEQFF
-	-	TRBV5-1	TRBJ1-2	TGCGCCAGCAGCCCCGACAGAAGCTATGGCTACACCTTC	CASSPDRSYGYTF
medium-sized	TRBD1	TRBV28	TRBJ1-2	TGTGCCAGCAGGGACAGGGCGGGCTATGGCTACACCTTC	CASRDRAGYGYTF
medium-sized	TRBD1	TRBV6-1	TRBJ1-4	TGTGCCAGCAGTGAGGTTCAGGGGGGAGAAAAACTGTTTTTT	CASSEVQGGEKLFF
-	TRBD2	TRBV7-8	TRBJ2-5	TGTGCCAGCAGCCGAAAGGCTAGCGGGAGAAGCCAAGAGACCCAGTACTTC	CASSRKASGRSQETQYF
-	-	TRBV7-9	TRBJ1-4	TGTGCCAGCAGCTTCCCATCAACAACTAATGAAAAACTGTTTTTT	CASSFPSTTNEKLFF
-	-	TRBV6-5	TRBJ1-2	TGTGCCAGCAGTACTAGCGGGGGCTACACCTTC	CASSTSGGYTF
-	-	TRBV4-1	TRBJ2-6	TGCGCCAGCAGCCAGCTGGACATGGGCTTTTCTGGGGCCAACGTCCTGACTTTC	CASSQLDMGFSGANVLTF
-	-	TRBV11-3	TRBJ2-1	TGTGCCAGCAGCTTAGCCTCCGGGACCAAATTGTCCAATGAGCAGTTCTTC	CASSLASGTKLSNEQFF
-	TRBD1	TRBV7-2	TRBJ1-5	TGTGCCAGCAGCGCCGGACAGGGTCAGCCCCAGCATTTT	CASSAGQGQPQHF
once	-	TRBV7-3	TRBJ1-1	TGTGCCAGCAGCCAGGAAGTAAACACTGAAGCTTTCTTT	CASSQEVNTEAFF
-	TRBD2	TRBV10-3	TRBJ2-1	TGTGCCATCAGTGAGTCGATCGGACTAGTGGGGGGGACCTACAATGAGCAGTTCTTC	CAISESIGLVGGTYNEQFF
-	-	TRBV11-3	TRBJ2-3	TGTGCCAGCAGCCCCCGGACTCAACAAGATACGCAGTATTTT	CASSPRTQQDTQYF
-	TRBD1	TRBV6-1	TRBJ2-1	TGTGCCAGCTCTACCGGGACAGGGGGTAGCAATGAGCAGTTCTTC	CASSTGTGGSNEQFF
-	-	TRBV29-1	TRBJ2-1	TGCAGCGTTCAGGGGTACAATGAGCAGTTCTTC	CSVQGYNEQFF
few	-	TRBV9	TRBJ1-5	TGTGCCAGCAGCGAGAGGGGGGGAAACCAGCCCCAGCATTTT	CASSERGGNQPQHF
-	TRBD2	TRBV19	TRBJ2-2	TGTGCCAGTAGCCAGACGGGACTAGCGCGGCCGAACACCGGGGAGCTGTTTTTT	CASSQTGLARPNTGELFF
once	TRBD1	TRBV18	TRBJ2-1	TGTGCCAGCTCGACAGGGGGTTTGAATGAGCAGTTCTTC	CASSTGGLNEQFF
-	-	TRBV27	TRBJ2-1	TGTGCCAGCGGAACAGGGTTCATTAGTAGTGAGCAGTTCTTC	CASGTGFISSEQFF
few	TRBD1	TRBV4-1	TRBJ1-2	TGCGCCAGCAGGCAGATGACCGGGACAGGTAACTATGGCTACACCTTC	CASRQMTGTGNYGYTF
few	-	TRBV5-4	TRBJ1-5	TGTGCCAGAAAACAGGGTTATAGCAATCAGCCCCAGCATTTT	CARKQGYSNQPQHF
-	-	TRBV12-1	TRBJ2-5	TGTGCCAGCAGCTTATATCTTAGGGAGACCCAGTACTTC	CASSLYLRETQYF
once	-	TRBV4-3	TRBJ1-1	TGCGCCAGCAGCCAAAGGGCAGGGTGGGGCACTGAAGCTTTCTTT	CASSQRAGWGTEAFF
-	TRBD2	TRBV28	TRBJ2-7	TGTGCCAGCAGCCGTGGGACTAGCGGGAGAGGGTCCTACGAGCAGTACTTC	CASSRGTSGRGSYEQYF
-	TRBD1	TRBV19	TRBJ1-2	TGTGCCAGTAGTATACGGGACAGGGTTCTTACCGTGGGCTACACCTTC	CASSIRDRVLTVGYTF
-	-	TRBV11-1	TRBJ2-1	TGTGCCAGCAGCAAGACTGAGTACAATGAGCAGTTCTTC	CASSKTEYNEQFF
few	-	TRBV29-1	TRBJ1-2	TGCAGCGTTGTACAGGGTAGAGACTATGGCTACACCTTC	CSVVQGRDYGYTF
-	-	TRBV29-1	TRBJ2-7	TGCAGCGCGGGACATGGACAATACGAGCAGTACTTC	CSAGHGQYEQYF